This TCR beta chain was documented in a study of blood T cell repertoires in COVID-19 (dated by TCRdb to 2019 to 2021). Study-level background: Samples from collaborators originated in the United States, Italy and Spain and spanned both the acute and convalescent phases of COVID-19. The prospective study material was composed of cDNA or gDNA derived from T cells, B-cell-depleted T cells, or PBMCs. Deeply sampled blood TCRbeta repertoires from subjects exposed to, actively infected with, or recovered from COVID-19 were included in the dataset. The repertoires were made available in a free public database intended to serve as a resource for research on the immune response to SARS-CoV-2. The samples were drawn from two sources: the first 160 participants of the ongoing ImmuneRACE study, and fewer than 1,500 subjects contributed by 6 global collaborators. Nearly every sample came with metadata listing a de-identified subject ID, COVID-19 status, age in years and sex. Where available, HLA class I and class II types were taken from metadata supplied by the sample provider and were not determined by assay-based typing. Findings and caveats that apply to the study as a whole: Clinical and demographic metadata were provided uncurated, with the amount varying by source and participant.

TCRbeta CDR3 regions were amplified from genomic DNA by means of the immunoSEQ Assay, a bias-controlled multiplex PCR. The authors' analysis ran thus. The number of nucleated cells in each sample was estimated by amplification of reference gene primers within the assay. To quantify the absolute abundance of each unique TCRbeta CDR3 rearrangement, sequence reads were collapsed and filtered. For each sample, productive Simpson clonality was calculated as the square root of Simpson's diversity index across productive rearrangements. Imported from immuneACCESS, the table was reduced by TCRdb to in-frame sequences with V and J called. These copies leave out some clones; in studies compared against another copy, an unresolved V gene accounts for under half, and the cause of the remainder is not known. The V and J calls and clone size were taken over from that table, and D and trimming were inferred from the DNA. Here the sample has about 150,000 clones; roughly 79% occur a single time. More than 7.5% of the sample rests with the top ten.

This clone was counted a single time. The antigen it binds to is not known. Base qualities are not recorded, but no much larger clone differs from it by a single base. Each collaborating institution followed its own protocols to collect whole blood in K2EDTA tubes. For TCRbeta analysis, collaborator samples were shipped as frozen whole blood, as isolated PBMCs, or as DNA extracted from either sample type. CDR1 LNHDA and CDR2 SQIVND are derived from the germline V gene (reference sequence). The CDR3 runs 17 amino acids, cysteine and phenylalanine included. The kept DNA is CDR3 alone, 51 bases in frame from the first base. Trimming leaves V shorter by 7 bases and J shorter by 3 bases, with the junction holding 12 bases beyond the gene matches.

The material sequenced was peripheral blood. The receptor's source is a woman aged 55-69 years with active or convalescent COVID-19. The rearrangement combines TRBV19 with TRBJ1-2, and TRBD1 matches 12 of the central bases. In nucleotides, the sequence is TGTGCCAGTACCACAGGGACAGGGGGCGATGTGTACTATGGCTACACCTTC. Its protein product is CASTTGTGGDVYYGYTF.